One and the same sample provided the 24 T cell receptor beta chains below, sequenced in a study of blood T cell repertoires in COVID-19. Sequencing was performed with immunoSEQ multiplex PCR; in TCRdb, only in-frame clones are kept and a portion is missing. The sample lists under 200,000 clones; about 80% were seen once. Sequenced: peripheral blood. These receptors originate from a man between 65 and 85 years old with active or convalescent COVID-19.

The chain employs TRBV30 and TRBJ2-1, with TRBD1 identical over 7 bases. There are 19 residues in the CDR3. The V and J ends lost 0 bases and 2 bases, in that order; junction bases with no gene match: 16. Germline V gene data show CDR1 as GTSNPN and CDR2 as SVGIG (reference sequence). The CDR3 spells CAWSVKWVVDDRAYNEQFF. In DNA, the CDR3 is TGTGCCTGGAGTGTAAAGTGGGTGGTCGACGACAGGGCCTACAATGAGCAGTTCTTC. Based on the CDR3 plus reference TRBV30 and TRBJ2-1, the full variable domain is SQTIHQWPATLVQPVGSPLSLECTVEGTSNPNLYWYRQAAGRGLQLLFYSVGIGQISSEVPQNLSASRPQDRQFILSSKKLLLSDSGFYLCAWSVKWVVDDRAYNEQFFGPGTRLTVL.

This chain joins TRBV18 and TRBJ2-2, with a weak D call TRBD2 (5 bases). Per the germline V gene, CDR1 is KGHSH and CDR2 is LQKENI. The CDR3 totals 15 residues. The germline V and J ends were trimmed by 3 bases and 6 bases, with 14 bases remaining between them. The CDR3 region is CASSPGRAGPGELFF. As DNA, the CDR3 is TGTGCCAGCTCACCCGGGCGGGCAGGACCCGGGGAGCTGTTTTTT.

V usage is TRBV6-5 and J usage is TRBJ2-3; D may be TRBD1 (6 bases). This CDR3 contains 15 residues. V was cut by 2 bases and J by 6 bases, with 15 bases left in between. Germline assignment: CDR1 MNHEY and CDR2 SVGAGI. CDR3 protein: CASSYVGARGDTQYF. The CDR3 nucleotides read TGTGCCAGCAGTTACGTGGGGGCCAGAGGGGATACGCAGTATTTT.

The gene calls are TRBV6-5 and TRBJ1-5, with D hard to call. The ends were cut back, 6 bases at V and 3 bases at J, with 12 bases in the middle. CDR1 is MNHEY and CDR2 is SVGAGI in the germline V gene. The CDR3 is made up of 14 amino acids. The CDR3 DNA follows: TGTGCCAGCAGCCCGGCTAGGATCAATCAGCCCCAGCATTTT. Translation: CASSPARINQPQHF.

The chain uses TRBV28 and TRBJ2-2; 12 bases agree with TRBD2. The CDR3 spans 17 residues. The germline gives CDR1 MDHEN, CDR2 SYDVKM. Losses at the gene ends were 2 bases for V and 7 bases for J; bases not matched to a gene: 8. The CDR3 reads CASSLSGRLAGDGELFF. The CDR3 DNA reads as TGTGCCAGCAGTTTAAGCGGGCGACTAGCGGGAGACGGGGAGCTGTTTTTT.

The chain has TRBV7-6 and TRBJ1-1; D gene unclear. V was clipped by 8 bases and J by 3 bases, with 13 bases between them. CDR1 SGHVS and CDR2 FNYEAQ come from the germline V gene. This CDR3 has 13 residues. CDR3 amino acids: CASPGRCYTEAFF. DNA for the CDR3: TGTGCCAGCCCAGGCCGCTGCTACACTGAAGCTTTCTTT.

J is TRBJ2-1 and V is TRBV7-9; TRBD2 might be the D (5 bases). V lost 6 bases, J lost 5 bases, and 14 bases lay in between. Per the germline V gene, CDR1 is SEHNR and CDR2 is FQNEAQ (reference sequence). This CDR3 has 14 residues. The CDR3 spells CASSFWSGDNEQFF. The CDR3 DNA sequence: TGTGCCAGCAGTTTTTGGAGCGGAGACAATGAGCAGTTCTTC.

J is TRBJ1-4 and V is TRBV5-6; 8 positions agree with TRBD1. The trim removed 7 bases at V and 8 bases at J, leaving 10 bases unmatched. CDR1 and CDR2 from the germline V gene are SGHDT and YYEEEE. This CDR3 is 14 amino acids long. The CDR3 loop is CASGRQGTAEKLFF. The CDR3 DNA is TGTGCCAGCGGGAGACAGGGGACCGCGGAAAAACTGTTTTTT. The full variable domain, rest sourced from reference TRBV5-6 and TRBJ1-4, is DAGVTQSPTHLIKTRGQQVTLRCSPKSGHDTVSWYQQALGQGPQFIFQYYEEEERQRGNFPDRFSGHQFPNYSSELNVNALLLGDSALYLCASGRQGTAEKLFFGSGTQLSVL.

This chain connects TRBV19 to TRBJ1-1; D not resolved. V was shortened by 3 bases and J by 1 base, with 6 bases between the two germline ends. Germline V gene sequence: CDR1 LNHDA, CDR2 SQIVND (reference sequence). The CDR3 totals 13 residues. CDR3 sequence (DNA): TGTGCCAGTAGTATGGCTAGGAACACTGAAGCTTTCTTT. Protein: CASSMARNTEAFF.

V is TRBV27 and J is TRBJ1-2; D is perhaps TRBD1 (5 bases). Germline V gene data show CDR1 as MNHEY and CDR2 as SMNVEV (reference sequence). This CDR3 comprises 15 residues. V was clipped by 0 bases and J by 3 bases, with 11 bases between them. CDR3 in DNA: TGTGCCAGCAGTTTATCGGGGGGATCCTACTATGGCTACACCTTC. This codes for CASSLSGGSYYGYTF.

V gene TRBV24-1 combines with J gene TRBJ2-5, with a possible D match to TRBD2 (6 bases). The CDR3 sequence is 15 residues long. The V end lost 3 bases, the J end lost 5 bases, and 15 bases lay between the germline ends. Per the germline V gene, CDR1 is KGHDR and CDR2 is SFDVKD. The CDR3 here is CATSDPRVAGETQYF. For the CDR3, the DNA is TGTGCCACCAGTGATCCCCGTGTCGCGGGGGAGACCCAGTACTTC.

The V gene is TRBV12-2, the J gene TRBJ2-1; the DNA was not compared with TRBD1, the D call given in the table. TRBV12-2 is a pseudogene locus. The CDR3 contains 17 residues. The CDR3 bases are TGTGCAAGTCGCTCCCCCGCGCGGTGGACAGGGGCCGATGAGCAGTTCTTC. Its translation: CASRSPARWTGADEQFF.

The genes are TRBV6-5 and TRBJ1-2, with D uncertain. Germline CDR1 reads MNHEY; CDR2 reads SVGAGI. The CDR3 loop spans 13 amino acids. V lost 11 bases, J lost 1 base, and 14 bases lay in between. The CDR3 DNA reads as TGTGCCGCCCAAAACAGCCTTAACTATGGCTACACCTTC. Translating it yields CAAQNSLNYGYTF.

The chain has TRBV7-2 and TRBJ1-2, with D perhaps TRBD1 (6 bases). CDR3 length equals 17 residues. V dropped 1 base and J dropped 3 bases, with 18 bases sitting between them. Germline values: CDR1 SGHTA, CDR2 FQGNSA. CDR3: CASSLGTVHQSDYGYTF. As DNA, the CDR3 is TGTGCCAGCAGCTTAGGGACAGTGCATCAATCTGACTATGGCTACACCTTC.

The genes are TRBV19 and TRBJ2-2; 7 bases match TRBD1. Germline V gene data show CDR1 as LNHDA and CDR2 as SQIVND (reference sequence). V lost 6 bases and J lost 0; bases outside the gene matches: 16. The CDR3 runs 19 residues. CDR3: CASRPVTGAPQPNTGELFF. CDR3 coding DNA: TGTGCCAGTAGGCCGGTCACAGGGGCCCCGCAACCGAACACCGGGGAGCTGTTTTTT.

The genes are TRBV7-9 and TRBJ1-2; 8 bases agree with TRBD1. Germline V gene lookup returns CDR1 SEHNR and CDR2 FQNEAQ (reference sequence). The CDR3 covers 17 residues. Germline trimming cut 1 base from V and 4 bases from J; bases unmatched to any gene: 11. The CDR3 sequence is CASSLEGRGQVGYGYTF. The CDR3, as DNA: TGTGCCAGCAGCTTAGAGGGCAGGGGGCAAGTCGGCTATGGCTACACCTTC.

CDR3: CASSPVFGGGSYNEQFF. The CDR3 region has the DNA TGTGCCAGCAGCCCCGTTTTTGGGGGAGGCTCCTACAATGAGCAGTTCTTC. This chain connects TRBV7-8 to TRBJ2-1, with D maybe TRBD2 (6 bases). Trimming shortened V by 5 bases and J by 0 bases, and 17 bases separated the two germline ends. The CDR3 contains 17 residues. Germline assignment: CDR1 SGHVS and CDR2 FQNEAQ.

This clone appeared a few times. This rearrangement joins TRBV30 to TRBJ1-1, with TRBD1 identical over 7 bases. CDR1 and CDR2 from the germline V gene are GTSNPN and SVGIG (reference sequence). V shed 8 bases and J 5 bases; nucleotides not matched to a gene: 8. The CDR3 extends over 12 amino acids. The CDR3 DNA reads TGTGCCGGACAGGCCTTTAGTACTGAAGCTTTCTTT. Its protein product is CAGQAFSTEAFF. Full variable domain (missing parts from reference TRBV30 and TRBJ1-1): SQTIHQWPATLVQPVGSPLSLECTVEGTSNPNLYWYRQAAGRGLQLLFYSVGIGQISSEVPQNLSASRPQDRQFILSSKKLLLSDSGFYLCAGQAFSTEAFFGQGTRLTVV.

This rearrangement joins TRBV5-6 to TRBJ2-3, with TRBD2 identical over 13 bases. Per germline, CDR1 SGHDT and CDR2 YYEEEE. Trimming cost V 3 bases and J 5 bases; bases outside gene matches: 15. The CDR3 runs 19 residues. CDR3 nucleotide sequence: TGTGCCAGCAGCTCTACCGGGACTAGCGGGACCTTGGGGGGAGATACGCAGTATTTT. Its translation: CASSSTGTSGTLGGDTQYF. Combining the CDR3 with reference TRBV5-6 and TRBJ2-3 gives the whole variable domain DAGVTQSPTHLIKTRGQQVTLRCSPKSGHDTVSWYQQALGQGPQFIFQYYEEEERQRGNFPDRFSGHQFPNYSSELNVNALLLGDSALYLCASSSTGTSGTLGGDTQYFGPGTRLTVL.

The V gene is TRBV10-3, the J gene TRBJ1-1; D might be TRBD1 (6 bases). CDR3 length: 14 residues. V lost 2 bases and J lost 4, with 11 bases in between. Germline V lookup: CDR1 ENHRY, CDR2 SYGVKD. The CDR3 DNA sequence: TGTGCCATCAGTGAGAAGTCAGGGGTCACTGAAGCTTTCTTT. Translating it yields CAISEKSGVTEAFF.

V is TRBV7-3 and J is TRBJ1-2; tentative D call: TRBD1 (6 bases). The V and J ends lost 5 bases and 0 bases respectively, with 19 bases between them. This CDR3 has 17 amino acids. From germline, CDR1 is SGHTA and CDR2 FQGTGA. The CDR3 coding sequence is TGTGCCAGCAGCCCCGACAGGTCTATTATACCTAACTATGGCTACACCTTC. Its translation: CASSPDRSIIPNYGYTF. The full variable domain, rest sourced from reference TRBV7-3 and TRBJ1-2, is GAGVSQTPSNKVTEKGKYVELRCDPISGHTALYWYRQSLGQGPEFLIYFQGTGAADDSGLPNDRFFAVRPEGSVSTLKIQRTERGDSAVYLCASSPDRSIIPNYGYTFGSGTRLTVV.

V is TRBV11-2 and J is TRBJ2-1, with TRBD2 matching over 7 bases. Germline loops: CDR1 SGHAT, CDR2 FQNNGV. Trimming took 1 base from V and 14 from J; bases not matched to a gene: 5. CDR3 length: 12 amino acids. Here the CDR3 DNA reads TGTGCCAGCAGCTTAGTCCGGGACTATAAGTTCTTC. It translates to CASSLVRDYKFF. The entire variable domain, with the rest obtained from reference TRBV11-2 and TRBJ2-1, is as follows: EAGVAQSPRYKIIEKRQSVAFWCNPISGHATLYWYQQILGQGPKLLIQFQNNGVVDDSQLPKDRFSAERLKGVDSTLKIQPAKLEDSAVYLCASSLVRDYKFFGPGTRLTVL.

This chain connects TRBV4-2 to TRBJ1-2; 10 bases agree with TRBD1. CDR1 and CDR2 from the germline V gene are LGHNA and YNFKEQ. The ends lost 4 bases at V and 4 bases at J; junction bases unmatched: 9. This CDR3 is built from 16 residues. The CDR3 DNA is TGTGCCAGCAGCCCCCTCGGACAGGGGGAAGGCTATGGCTACACCTTC. It translates to CASSPLGQGEGYGYTF.

V is TRBV9 and J is TRBJ2-7, with a possible D match to TRBD1 (6 bases). V was pared by 4 bases and J by 2 bases, with 19 bases between. The CDR3 length is 16 residues. In germline, CDR1 is SGDLS, CDR2 YYNGEE. CDR3: CASSQGGRGAAYEQYF. The CDR3, as DNA: TGTGCCAGCAGCCAAGGGGGAAGGGGAGCCGCCTACGAGCAGTACTTC.